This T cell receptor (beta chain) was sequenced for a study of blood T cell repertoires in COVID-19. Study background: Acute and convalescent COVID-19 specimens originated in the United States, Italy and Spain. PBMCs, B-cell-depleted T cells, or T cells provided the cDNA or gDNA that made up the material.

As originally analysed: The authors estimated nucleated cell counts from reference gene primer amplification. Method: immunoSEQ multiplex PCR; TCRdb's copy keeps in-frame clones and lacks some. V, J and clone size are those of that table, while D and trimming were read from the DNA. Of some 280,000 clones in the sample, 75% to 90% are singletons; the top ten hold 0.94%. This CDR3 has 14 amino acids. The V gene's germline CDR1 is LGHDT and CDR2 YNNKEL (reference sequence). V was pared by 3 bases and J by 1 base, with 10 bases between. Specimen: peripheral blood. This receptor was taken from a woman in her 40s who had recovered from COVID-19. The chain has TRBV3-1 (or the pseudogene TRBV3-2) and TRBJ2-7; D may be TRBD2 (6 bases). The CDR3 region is CASSQGTGSYEQYF. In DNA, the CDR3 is TGTGCCAGCAGCCAGGGGACTGGATCCTACGAGCAGTACTTC.